This T cell receptor beta chain was recovered during a study of blood T cell repertoires in COVID-19. Study overall: Some COVID-19 samples were acute and others convalescent; all came from the United States, Italy and Spain.

Germline V lookup: CDR1 SGDLS, CDR2 YYNGEE. The CDR3 is made up of 15 amino acids. The V gene end was trimmed by 2 bases and the J gene end by 1 base; junction bases not matched to a gene: 3. Sequencing was performed with immunoSEQ multiplex PCR; in TCRdb, only in-frame clones are kept and a portion is missing. The sample comprises hundreds of thousands of clones, roughly 85% of which are singletons, and 3% to 4.5% rests with the top ten. The participants were between about 18 and 90 years old and came from some 25 US areas. Exposed enrollees had met someone with a PCR-confirmed or clinician-diagnosed COVID-19 case at some point within the 2 weeks before study entry.

The material sequenced was PBMCs or T cells enriched from blood (not recorded which). This sequence joins TRBV9 and TRBJ1-5, with 7 bases that match TRBD1. The receptor was isolated from a woman in her thirties or forties who had been exposed to COVID-19. CDR3 amino acids: CASSVEGASNQPQHF. The CDR3 region has the DNA TGTGCCAGCAGCGTCGAGGGGGCAAGCAATCAGCCCCAGCATTTT.